This T cell receptor (beta chain) was profiled in a study of T cells after yellow fever vaccination (dated by TCRdb to between 2018 and 2021). The study in broad terms: The SMART-Seq v4 Ultra Low Input RNA kit was used to prepare libraries from fractions with low cell numbers. Bulk TCR alpha and beta repertoires were sequenced longitudinally to track T-cell clones before and after primary and booster YFV17D yellow fever vaccination. Blood was drawn at multiple timepoints before and after primary and secondary immunization, with bulk PBMC replicates and cell subsets isolated. Two healthy male donors, one aged 18 to 30 and one aged 30 to 40 years, were included in the cohort. General findings and caveats noted by the study authors: Most clones expanded after primary vaccination (96% of CD4 and about 85% of CD8) were re-detected after the booster, suggesting that broad memory maintenance occurred. A small fraction of clonotypes appeared in both the CD4 and CD8 compartments, likely as a result of convergent recombination. FACS-sorted repertoires could contain abundant contaminating clonotypes from the bulk population, so computational filtering was required. The secondary T-cell response was weaker than the primary response but faster, peaking on day 5 instead of day 15. Because only a couple of donors were included in the study, the extent to which the findings can be generalized is limited.

TCRdb names Illumina NovaSeq 6000 as the instrument used. Synthesis of TCR cDNA relied on 5'RACE template switching, a step that introduced a universal primer site along with unique molecular identifiers. cDNA synthesis was primed from both the TCR alpha and TCR beta constant segments. Two PCR steps were used to amplify libraries, with sample barcodes and sequencing adapters being added in the second step. Libraries were sequenced on Illumina HiSeq 2500 (2x100 bp) or NovaSeq (2x150 bp). In the source study's methods: MIGEC was used to demultiplex reads and collapse the reads into UMI consensus sequences, and MiXCR was used for V(D)J alignment. Clonotypes responding to the vaccine were identified with edgeR on replicate PBMC samples, with the criteria of FDR below 0.01 and a log2 fold change above 5 up to day 15. Each bulk clonotype received a CD4 or CD8 identity based on whether the sequenced CD4 or CD8 repertoire contained that clonotype at higher abundance. TCRdb redid the processing of the public reads, applying fastp at Q25 and MiXCR, and retained in-frame beta chains. Rows are unified per CDR3 protein, each entry keeping the most common DNA and genes. The V and J calls and clone size come from TCRdb's table, not from the authors' own analysis. The sample data list about 260,000 distinct CDR3 sequences, and around 5.2% of these were observed just once. The top ten hold around 3.5% of the sample.

In this sample, this clonotype turned up a few times. The target of this receptor is not known. There are no base qualities to consult, and no much larger clone falls within one base. In light of the paper, this sample's treatment or condition label describes: live attenuated yellow fever vaccine strain. PBMCs were isolated from peripheral blood using a standard Ficoll-Paque protocol. Dynabeads CD4 and CD8 positive selection kits were used to isolate CD4 and CD8 T-cell fractions. RNA was extracted with TriZol from bulk PBMCs, CD4 and CD8 fractions, and dextramer-positive and dextramer-negative fractions. The germline V gene (reference sequence) provides CDR1 DFQATT and CDR2 SNEGSKA. Including the terminal cysteine and phenylalanine, the CDR3 comprises 14 residues. The CDR3 DNA has 42 bases and is translated from base 1. At the junction V is shortened by 6 bases and J by 1 base, with 15 bases in between.

The receptor's source is a man between 18 and 35 years old who received the YFV17D yellow fever vaccine. The sequence joins TRBV20-1 to TRBJ2-5, with the D gene tentatively TRBD1 or TRBD2, based on 5 matching bases in each. This specimen consisted of CD4+ T cells sorted from PBMCs, obtained on the day of the yellow fever booster vaccination. The CDR3: CSATLGVLQETQYF. Here is the DNA: TGCAGTGCAACTCTGGGGGTACTCCAAGAGACCCAGTACTTC.